Listed here are 6 T cell receptor beta chains from one sample, sequenced in a study of identical twins. TCRdb independently ran MiXCR on the 5' RACE reads; one entry per CDR3 protein. In the table there are approximately 550,000 distinct CDR3 sequences, about a fifth of which are singletons. These sequences were also reported in another study, on yellow fever vaccine responses in identical twins.

Sequencing was done on a sample of CD4+ T cells sorted from blood. The receptors were gathered from a woman aged 18-35 years in good health.

This clonotype has only a few counts. This chain uses TRBV29-1 with TRBJ1-2; possibly TRBD1 for D (6 bases). Germline CDR1 SQVTM, CDR2 ANQGSEA. The V end was cut by 4 bases, the J end by 5 bases, with 17 bases between. The CDR3 covers 14 residues. The CDR3: CSVGQGLMEYGYTF. The CDR3 DNA follows: TGCAGCGTTGGGCAGGGGCTCATGGAGTATGGCTACACCTTC.

This clonotype was observed a few times. V and J are TRBV7-9 and TRBJ2-5, with D tentatively TRBD1 or TRBD2 (5 bases each). V lost 1 base, J lost 1 base, and 10 bases lay in between. Germline V gene lookup returns CDR1 SEHNR and CDR2 FQNEAQ (reference sequence). This CDR3 has 15 residues. The CDR3 DNA reads TGTGCCAGCAGCTTAGGCTCCGGGACCCAAGAGACCCAGTACTTC. It codes for CASSLGSGTQETQYF.

A note on this clonotype: Germline is not matched at one junction end, which may reflect a read error. V and J are TRBV7-8 and TRBJ1-5; tentatively, D is TRBD1 (6 bases). The germline CDR1 and CDR2 sequences are SGHVS and FQNEAQ. The CDR3 has 14 residues. The CDR3 loop is CASSVARGNQPQHF. The CDR3 DNA is TGTGCCAGCAGCGTAGCCAGGGGAAATCAGCCCCAGCATTTT.

The V call is TRBV10-3, the J call TRBJ2-7; maybe TRBD1 (6 bases). The CDR3 runs 11 residues. Germline assignment: CDR1 ENHRY and CDR2 SYGVKD. The CDR3 DNA sequence: TGTGCGCATAGTACAGGGTACGAGCAGTACTTC. Its translation is CAHSTGYEQYF.

This clonotype has just a few counts. The genes are TRBV7-8 and TRBJ2-2, with 7 bases lining up with TRBD1. The CDR3 is 16 amino acids. Germline lookup yields CDR1 SGHVS and CDR2 FQNEAQ. Trimming cost V 5 bases and J 7 bases; bases outside gene matches: 13. CDR3: CASSHPRDSMVGELFF. In DNA, the CDR3 is TGTGCCAGCAGCCACCCCCGGGACAGTATGGTCGGGGAGCTGTTTTTT. Variable domain in full (rest from reference TRBV7-8 and TRBJ2-2): GAGVSQSPRYKVAKRGQDVALRCDPISGHVSLFWYQQALGQGPEFLTYFQNEAQLDKSGLPSDRFFAERPEGSVSTLKIQRTQQEDSAVYLCASSHPRDSMVGELFFGEGSRLTVL.

This clonotype appeared a few times. The chain carries TRBV27 and TRBJ2-7; D not resolved. This CDR3 has 14 amino acids. Germline V gene sequence: CDR1 MNHEY, CDR2 SMNVEV (reference sequence). V was cut by 2 bases and J by 4 bases, with 12 bases left in between. This CDR3 reads CASSLGRSRYEQYF. The CDR3 DNA reads TGTGCCAGCAGTTTAGGTCGGAGCCGGTACGAGCAGTACTTC.